What follows describes a single T cell receptor beta chain. Its target is unknown. The study ran its PCR with 60 Vbeta and 13 Jbeta primers. Method: immunoSEQ multiplex PCR; TCRdb's copy keeps in-frame clones and lacks some. Of around 180,000 clones listed, about four fifths are singletons. This sample stems from a study of cytomegalovirus exposure and HLA in healthy donors. Notes on the study in general: Earlier analysis looked at TCR beta V segments, and most were productive about 90% or about 30% of the time.

The sequence was collected from a girl between 5 and 17 years old in good health and CMV-seropositive. Sequencing was performed on PBMCs.

The CDR3 region has the DNA TGTGCCAGCAGTTACACCAGGGGGGCTGGCACTGAAGCTTTCTTT. Its translation is CASSYTRGAGTEAFF. The genes are TRBV27 and TRBJ1-1; 7 bases match TRBD1. This CDR3 region has 15 residues. V was clipped by 4 bases and J by 4 bases; unmatched bases: 9. Germline values: CDR1 MNHEY, CDR2 SMNVEV (reference sequence).